This TCR beta chain emerged from a study of early T cells in non-severe SARS-CoV-2 infection (dated by TCRdb to the early 2020s). Looking at the study overall: TCR sequencing used bulk RNA from unsorted whole blood, so alpha and beta chains could not be paired. The research as a whole found: VDJdb matching was skewed toward anti-spike CD8 responses and likely underestimated virus-specific expansions, missing private and CD4 specificities.

From the cysteine up to the phenylalanine, the CDR3 has a length of 15 residues. The kept DNA is CDR3 alone, 45 bases in frame from the first base. V is reduced by 7 bases and J by 8 bases, leaving a spacing of 18 bases between them. As encoded in the germline V gene, CDR1 is WSHSY while CDR2 is SAAADI. Libraries were built with 5' RACE. Sequenced on a NextSeq 500. The TCR library protocol attached unique molecular identifiers to individual cDNA molecules to correct for sequencing error and PCR bias. TCR alpha and beta chains were both sequenced, and the abundances of alpha and beta sequences in each sample were closely correlated with each other. The paper's processing steps were these. V gene, J gene and CDR3 annotation of TCR sequences was performed with Decombinator V4. Expanded TCRs were defined as changing significantly between any two time points under a Poisson model with p below 0.0001. TCR abundances were normalised to the total number of TCRs sequenced per sample and expressed as counts per million. MAIT TCRs were defined by TRAV1-2 paired with TRAJ12, TRAJ20 or TRAJ33, and iNKT TCRs by TRAV10 paired with TRAJ18. VDJdb, accessed 1 November 2021, was searched for CMV, EBV and SARS-CoV-2 annotated TCRs, with TCRs annotated for multiple antigens excluded. Clones were called with MiXCR by TCRdb after fastp trimmed the public reads at Q25, and only in-frame beta chains were retained. Under each unique CDR3 protein, matching rows form one entry showing the most common genes and DNA. TCRdb's processing, not the authors' own work, is the source of the V and J calls. The sample contains roughly 34,000 distinct CDR3 sequences, approximately 6.6% of them found a single time. Jointly, the top ten make up around 25% of the sample.

The table lists this clonotype with a few counts. Its antigen remains unidentified. Base qualities are not provided; no much larger clone lies one nucleotide away. Set within a cohort of healthcare workers in London, UK, this nested case-control study involved weekly PCR testing of nasopharyngeal swabs along with blood sampling. Healthcare workers were enrolled in the week of the UK lockdown, from 23 to 31 March 2020, and were followed every week for up to roughly 15 weeks. The rearranged chain carries TRBV10-2 and TRBJ1-6, with TRBD1 perhaps the D gene, on 5 matching bases. The sample consisted of whole blood, taken at baseline. The receptor comes from an adult who was a healthcare worker with PCR-confirmed SARS-CoV-2 infection or an uninfected control (not recorded which). The nucleotide sequence is given as TGCGCCAGCAACGATAGGGGTGGAAGGGATTCACCCCTCCACTTT. This gives the protein CASNDRGGRDSPLHF.